The TCR beta chain under discussion was sequenced for a study of T cells in Graves' hyperthyroidism and ophthalmopathy. Study-level findings and limits: Model predictions of ophthalmopathy came a median roughly 6.4 months before onset. Ophthalmopathy and stable hyperthyroidism were told apart by a 13 V-J model.

Out of 10 ml of fresh peripheral blood came the PBMCs. The CDR3 has 11 residues. Germline loops: CDR1 MDHEN, CDR2 SYDVKM. Trimming left V 3 bases short and J 10 bases short, with 9 bases between. Only a few counts were recorded for this clonotype. No antigen is known for it. Amplified regions were TCR beta CDR3 sequences from RNA transcripts. Using the HTBI primer set, a first-round RT-PCR was run on the TCR CDR3. One entry per CDR3 protein results from TCRdb running MiXCR on the multiplex PCR reads. The table shows hundreds of thousands of distinct CDR3 sequences, with around 15% occurring only once. This receptor was obtained from a woman aged 18-29 years with Graves' hyperthyroidism. The sample comprised blood. This rearrangement joins TRBV28 to TRBJ1-1; the D is unclear. CDR3 region: CASSFLGAAFF. The CDR3 DNA reads as TGTGCCAGCAGTTTTCTGGGTGCAGCTTTCTTT.